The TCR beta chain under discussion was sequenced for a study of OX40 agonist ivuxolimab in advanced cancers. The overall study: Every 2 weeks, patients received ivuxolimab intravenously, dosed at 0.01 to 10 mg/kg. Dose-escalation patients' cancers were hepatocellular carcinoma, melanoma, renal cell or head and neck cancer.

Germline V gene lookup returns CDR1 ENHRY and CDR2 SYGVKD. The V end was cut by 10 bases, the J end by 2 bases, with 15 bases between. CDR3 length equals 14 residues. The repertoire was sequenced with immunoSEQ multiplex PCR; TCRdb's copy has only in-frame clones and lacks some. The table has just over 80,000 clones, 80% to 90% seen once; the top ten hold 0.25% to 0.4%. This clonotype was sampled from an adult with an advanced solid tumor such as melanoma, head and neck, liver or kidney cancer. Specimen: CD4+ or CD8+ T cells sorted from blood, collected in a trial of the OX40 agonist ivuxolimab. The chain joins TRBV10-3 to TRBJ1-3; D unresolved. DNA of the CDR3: TGTGCCAGGAACAGATTTCGGCCTGGAAACACCATATATTTT. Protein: CARNRFRPGNTIYF.